This TCR beta chain was sequenced during a study of human T cells and chemical hapten exposure. On the study more broadly: Enrolled patients were predominantly female and had alopecia areata, totalis or universalis. Study-level results: Relative to control repertoires, expanded TCRs gave rise to significantly more large CDR3 similarity clusters.

Noted time point: patch test 2, 6 weeks after DPC sensitization. Described treatment: therapeutic diphenylcyclopropenone sensitization with weekly scalp DPC. Of note for this clonotype: Its antigen is not known.

TCRdb reprocessed the RACE reads via MiXCR and lists one record per CDR3 protein. The profile covers 360,000 or so distinct CDR3 sequences, with about 6.3% appearing a single time and roughly 5.4% taken by the ten largest. The germline V gene encodes CDR1 PRHDT and CDR2 FYEKMQ (reference sequence). The ends were cut back, 5 bases at V and 5 bases at J, with 15 bases in the middle. The CDR3 totals 14 residues. The rearrangement uses TRBV13 and TRBJ2-5; no reliable D call. The receptor was isolated from a woman between 18 and 30 years old with alopecia areata. Some clones in this sample may be carry-over from other donors' samples. Sequenced here: whole blood, sampled in connection with sensitization to the hapten diphenylcyclopropenone (DPC). In DNA form, the CDR3 reads TGTGCCAGCAGCCCTCGGTTTGGCTCGGAGACCCAGTACTTC. Translation: CASSPRFGSETQYF.